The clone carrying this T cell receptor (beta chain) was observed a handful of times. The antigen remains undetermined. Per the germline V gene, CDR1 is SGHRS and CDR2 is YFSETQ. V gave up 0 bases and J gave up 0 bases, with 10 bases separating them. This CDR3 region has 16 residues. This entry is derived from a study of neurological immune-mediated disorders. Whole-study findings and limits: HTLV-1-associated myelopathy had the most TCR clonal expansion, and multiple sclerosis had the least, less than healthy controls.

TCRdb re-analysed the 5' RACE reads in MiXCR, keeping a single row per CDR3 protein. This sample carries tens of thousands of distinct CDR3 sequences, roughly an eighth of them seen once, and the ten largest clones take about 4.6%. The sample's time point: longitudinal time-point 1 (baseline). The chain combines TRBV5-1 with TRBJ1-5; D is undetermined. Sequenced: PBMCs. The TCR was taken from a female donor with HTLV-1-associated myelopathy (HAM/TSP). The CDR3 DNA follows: TGCGCCAGCAGCTTGGGGGGTTATTATAGCAATCAGCCCCAGCATTTT. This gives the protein CASSLGGYYSNQPQHF.